A single T cell receptor beta chain is shown here with its context. Antigen specificity is unknown. The entry originates in a study of CD8+ T cells in alopecia areata. V gave up 3 bases and J gave up 2 bases, with 10 bases separating them. CDR3 length: 14 residues. Germline-derived CDR1 and CDR2 are SGHVS and FQNEAQ. cDNA reverse transcribed from extracted RNA served as the sequencing template. Using immunoSEQ multiplex PCR, the repertoire was profiled, and TCRdb retains in-frame clones only, with some absent. The sample lists fewer than 250,000 clones; roughly 40% were seen once. Treatment reported: oral pan-JAK inhibitor, 5-10 mg twice daily. General observations from the study: Scalp clonality decreased significantly with tofacitinib, and so did expanded CD8+ clones among the top 100.

The material sequenced was CD4+ T cells sorted from blood, taken around week 36, from a patient treated with tofacitinib. The sequence was obtained from a human donor with alopecia areata. The J gene is TRBJ2-5, the V gene TRBV7-8, with no clear D. The CDR3 region is CASSLAPPQETQYF. CDR3 in DNA: TGTGCCAGCAGCTTGGCTCCCCCACAAGAGACCCAGTACTTC.